The rows below give T cell receptor beta chains drawn from one sample of a study of molecular identifiers for immune sequencing clone quantification. TCRdb processed the PCR reads anew with MiXCR; each CDR3 protein has one entry. The sample has around 300,000 distinct CDR3 sequences; roughly a quarter are singletons. The sample comprised naive CD8+ T cells from blood, with Jurkat cell RNA spiked in. Receptors originate from a human donor in good health. Some libraries in this study had Jurkat cell RNA spiked in. Each CDR3 is given with its conserved first and last residue. The order of the fields is D gene, clone size, V gene, J gene, CDR3 protein, CDR3 DNA. The D gene is left open where the match is weak. The listing skips clone size in some rows; elsewhere it reads once, few, many or a size class.

d_call: TRBD1; clone_size: many; v_call: TRBV12-3/TRBV12-4; j_call: TRBJ2-7; cdr3_aa: CASSWGQNYEQYF; cdr3_nt: TGTGCCAGCAGTTGGGGACAGAACTACGAGCAGTACTTC
d_call: TRBD1; clone_size: many; v_call: TRBV7-9; j_call: TRBJ2-3; cdr3_aa: CASSTGTAVTDTQYF; cdr3_nt: TGTGCCAGCAGCACGGGGACAGCAGTAACAGATACGCAGTATTTT
d_call: .; clone_size: few; v_call: TRBV11-2; j_call: TRBJ1-3; cdr3_aa: CASSLGGHYSGNTIYF; cdr3_nt: TGTGCCAGCAGCTTAGGGGGACACTACTCTGGAAACACCATATATTTT
d_call: .; clone_size: .; v_call: TRBV19; j_call: TRBJ2-3; cdr3_aa: CASSGGDSADTQYF; cdr3_nt: TGTGCCAGTAGCGGCGGTGACTCTGCAGATACGCAGTATTTT
d_call: TRBD2; clone_size: many; v_call: TRBV9; j_call: TRBJ2-3; cdr3_aa: CASSLGGRSTDTQYF; cdr3_nt: TGTGCCAGCAGCCTTGGCGGGAGAAGCACAGATACGCAGTATTTT
d_call: .; clone_size: many; v_call: TRBV6-2/TRBV6-3; j_call: TRBJ2-2; cdr3_aa: CASSYYGPGELFF; cdr3_nt: TGTGCCAGCAGTTACTATGGACCCGGGGAGCTGTTTTTT
d_call: .; clone_size: .; v_call: TRBV18; j_call: TRBJ2-3; cdr3_aa: CASSPIAGTDTDTQYF; cdr3_nt: TGTGCCAGCTCACCTATAGCCGGGACTGACACAGATACGCAGTATTTT
d_call: TRBD2; clone_size: .; v_call: TRBV28; j_call: TRBJ2-3; cdr3_aa: CASSLRAGGLGTDTQYF; cdr3_nt: TGTGCCAGCAGTTTGAGGGCGGGAGGCCTTGGCACAGATACGCAGTATTTT
d_call: .; clone_size: .; v_call: TRBV20-1; j_call: TRBJ1-5; cdr3_aa: CSADTGGMSNQPQHF; cdr3_nt: TGCAGTGCGGATACAGGTGGAATGAGCAATCAGCCCCAGCATTTT
d_call: .; clone_size: many; v_call: TRBV7-6; j_call: TRBJ2-7; cdr3_aa: CASSPRGGWYEQYF; cdr3_nt: TGTGCCAGCAGCCCTAGGGGGGGCTGGTACGAGCAGTACTTC
d_call: .; clone_size: .; v_call: TRBV12-5; j_call: TRBJ1-3; cdr3_aa: CASARSERDRTSGNTIYF; cdr3_nt: TGTGCTAGTGCCAGAAGCGAACGGGACCGAACCTCTGGAAACACCATATATTTT
d_call: .; clone_size: many; v_call: TRBV12-5; j_call: TRBJ2-5; cdr3_aa: CASGLVLGGGNQETQYF; cdr3_nt: TGTGCTAGTGGTTTGGTACTAGGTGGAGGAAACCAAGAGACCCAGTACTTC
d_call: .; clone_size: few; v_call: TRBV7-8; j_call: TRBJ2-1; cdr3_aa: CASSLTVGRASSYNEQFF; cdr3_nt: TGTGCCAGCAGCTTAACCGTCGGAAGGGCCAGCTCCTACAATGAGCAGTTCTTC
d_call: .; clone_size: many; v_call: TRBV25-1; j_call: TRBJ2-7; cdr3_aa: CASSEVGNSYEQYF; cdr3_nt: TGTGCCAGCAGTGAGGTCGGAAACTCCTACGAGCAGTACTTC
d_call: .; clone_size: many; v_call: TRBV6-5; j_call: TRBJ2-7; cdr3_aa: CASSYGTPSSYEQYF; cdr3_nt: TGTGCCAGCAGTTACGGAACACCGAGCTCCTACGAGCAGTACTTC
d_call: .; clone_size: .; v_call: TRBV7-9; j_call: TRBJ1-4; cdr3_aa: CASSHTITGNEKLFF; cdr3_nt: TGTGCCAGCAGCCACACTATTACAGGAAATGAAAAACTGTTTTTT
d_call: .; clone_size: many; v_call: TRBV7-2; j_call: TRBJ1-4; cdr3_aa: CASSLVSQGEKLFF; cdr3_nt: TGTGCCAGCAGCTTAGTTAGTCAAGGGGAAAAACTGTTTTTT
d_call: TRBD2; clone_size: many; v_call: TRBV7-6; j_call: TRBJ2-1; cdr3_aa: CASSLSGGAFDEQFF; cdr3_nt: TGTGCCAGCAGCTTAAGCGGGGGGGCCTTCGATGAGCAGTTCTTC
d_call: .; clone_size: many; v_call: TRBV24-1; j_call: TRBJ2-3; cdr3_aa: CATSDPLGESADTQYF; cdr3_nt: TGTGCCACCAGTGACCCCCTGGGGGAGTCGGCGGATACGCAGTATTTT
d_call: TRBD1; clone_size: .; v_call: TRBV6-2/TRBV6-3; j_call: TRBJ1-1; cdr3_aa: CASSSDRGRGTEAFF; cdr3_nt: TGTGCCAGCAGCTCGGACAGGGGGCGAGGGACTGAAGCTTTCTTT